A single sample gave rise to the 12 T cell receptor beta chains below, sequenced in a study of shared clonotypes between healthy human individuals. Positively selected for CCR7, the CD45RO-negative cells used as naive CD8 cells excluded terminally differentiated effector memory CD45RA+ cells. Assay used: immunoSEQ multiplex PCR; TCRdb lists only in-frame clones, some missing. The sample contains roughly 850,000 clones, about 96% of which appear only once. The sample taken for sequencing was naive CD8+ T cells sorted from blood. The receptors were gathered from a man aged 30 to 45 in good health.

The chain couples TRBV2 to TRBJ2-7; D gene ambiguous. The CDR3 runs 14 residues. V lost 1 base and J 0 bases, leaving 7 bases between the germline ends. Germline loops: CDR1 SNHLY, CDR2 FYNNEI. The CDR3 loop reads CASSEGRSSYEQYF. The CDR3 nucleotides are TGTGCCAGCAGTGAAGGGCGGAGCTCCTACGAGCAGTACTTC.

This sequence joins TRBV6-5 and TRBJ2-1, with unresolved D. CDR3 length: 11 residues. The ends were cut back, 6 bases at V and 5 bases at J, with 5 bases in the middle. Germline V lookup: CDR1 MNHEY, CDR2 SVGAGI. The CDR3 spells CASSSNNEQFF. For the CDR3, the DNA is TGTGCCAGCAGCTCTAACAATGAGCAGTTCTTC.

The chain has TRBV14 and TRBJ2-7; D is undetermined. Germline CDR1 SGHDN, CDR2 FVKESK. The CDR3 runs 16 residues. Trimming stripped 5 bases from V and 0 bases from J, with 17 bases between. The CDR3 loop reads CASSSAVGFSSYEQYF. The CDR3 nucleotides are TGTGCCAGCAGCAGCGCCGTAGGGTTCTCCTCCTACGAGCAGTACTTC.

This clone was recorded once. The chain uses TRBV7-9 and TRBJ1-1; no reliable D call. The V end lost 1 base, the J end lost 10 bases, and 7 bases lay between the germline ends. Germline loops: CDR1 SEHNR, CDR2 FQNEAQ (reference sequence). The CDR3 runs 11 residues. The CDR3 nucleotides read TGTGCCAGCAGCTTAGGAGCGGGAGCTTTCTTT. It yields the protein CASSLGAGAFF.

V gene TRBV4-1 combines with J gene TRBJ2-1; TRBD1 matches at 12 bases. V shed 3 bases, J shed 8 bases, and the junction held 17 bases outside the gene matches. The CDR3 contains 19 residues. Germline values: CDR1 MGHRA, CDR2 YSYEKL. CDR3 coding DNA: TGCGCCAGCAGCCACCCCGGGACAGGGGGCACGGCGGGGTGGGATGAGCAGTTCTTC. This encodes CASSHPGTGGTAGWDEQFF.

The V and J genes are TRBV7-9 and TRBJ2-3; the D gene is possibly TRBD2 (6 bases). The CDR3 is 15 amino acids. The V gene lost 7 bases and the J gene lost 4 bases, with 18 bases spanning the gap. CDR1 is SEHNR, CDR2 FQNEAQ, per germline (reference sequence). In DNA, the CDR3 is TGTGCCAGCACCCTTGGCGGGGCCGATGCAGATACGCAGTATTTT. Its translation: CASTLGGADADTQYF.

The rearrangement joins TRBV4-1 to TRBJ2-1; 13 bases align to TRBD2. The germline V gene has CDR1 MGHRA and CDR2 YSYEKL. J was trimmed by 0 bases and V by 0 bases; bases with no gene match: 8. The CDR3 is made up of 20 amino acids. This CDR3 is CASSQDRGLAGRSSYNEQFF. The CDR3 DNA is TGCGCCAGCAGCCAAGATAGGGGACTAGCGGGACGGAGCTCCTACAATGAGCAGTTCTTC.

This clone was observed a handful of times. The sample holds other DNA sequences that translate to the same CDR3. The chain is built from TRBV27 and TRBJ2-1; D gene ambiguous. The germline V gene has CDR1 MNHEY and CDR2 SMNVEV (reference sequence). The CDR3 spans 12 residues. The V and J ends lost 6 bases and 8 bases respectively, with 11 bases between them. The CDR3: CASSLIGDEQFF. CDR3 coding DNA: TGTGCCAGCAGCCTTATAGGCGATGAGCAGTTCTTC.

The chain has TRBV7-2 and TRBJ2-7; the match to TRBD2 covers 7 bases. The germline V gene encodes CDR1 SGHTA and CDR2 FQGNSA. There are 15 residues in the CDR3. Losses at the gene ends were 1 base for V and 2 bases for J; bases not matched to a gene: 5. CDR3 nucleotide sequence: TGTGCCAGCAGCTTAGTGCCTAGCGGACCCTACGAGCAGTACTTC. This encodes CASSLVPSGPYEQYF.

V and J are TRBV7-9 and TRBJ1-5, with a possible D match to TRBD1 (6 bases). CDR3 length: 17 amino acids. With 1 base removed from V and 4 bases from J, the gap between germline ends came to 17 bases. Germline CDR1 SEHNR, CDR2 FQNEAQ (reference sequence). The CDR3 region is CASSLDAGQPINQPQHF. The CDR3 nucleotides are TGTGCCAGCAGCTTAGATGCCGGACAGCCCATAAATCAGCCCCAGCATTTT.

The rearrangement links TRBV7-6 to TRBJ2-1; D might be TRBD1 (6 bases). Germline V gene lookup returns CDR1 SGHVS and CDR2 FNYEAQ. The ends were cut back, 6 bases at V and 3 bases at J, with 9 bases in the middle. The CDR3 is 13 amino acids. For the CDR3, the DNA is TGTGCCAGCAGACCGGACAGCTACAATGAGCAGTTCTTC. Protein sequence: CASRPDSYNEQFF.

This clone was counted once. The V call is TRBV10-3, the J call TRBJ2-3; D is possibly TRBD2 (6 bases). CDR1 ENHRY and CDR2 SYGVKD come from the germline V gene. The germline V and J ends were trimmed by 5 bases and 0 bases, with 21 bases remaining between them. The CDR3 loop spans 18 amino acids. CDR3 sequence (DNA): TGTGCCATCAGTCCGACTAGTGTGTTGACTGCTAGCACAGATACGCAGTATTTT. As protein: CAISPTSVLTASTDTQYF.